This T cell receptor (beta chain) came from a study of T cell responses to AZD1222 COVID-19 vaccine. The length of the CDR3 is 18 residues. V was pared by 0 bases and J by 4 bases, with 12 bases of the junction left unmatched. The germline V gene has CDR1 MNHNS and CDR2 SASEGT. Notes on this clone: Its antigen is not identified.

Study results and limitations: In a largely white British group with more females than males, clonal diversity was possibly underestimated. Only five to seven individuals given AZD1222 were seropositive at baseline. Unmutated variant regions are reportedly the target of nearly half of TCRs that are spike-specific.

The assay was immunoSEQ multiplex PCR, and TCRdb's table has in-frame clones only and misses some. The table lists about 150,000 clones, about 89% of them singletons. Sequencing was performed on peripheral blood, taken 28 days after the second AZD1222 dose. This TCR derives from an adult who received the AZD1222 COVID-19 vaccine. The V gene is TRBV6-1, the J gene TRBJ2-7, with 10 bases that match TRBD2. CDR3 sequence reads: CASSEARTASGSYYEQYF. The CDR3 nucleotides are TGTGCCAGCAGTGAAGCCAGGACGGCTAGCGGGAGTTATTACGAGCAGTACTTC.